The rows below give T cell receptor beta chains drawn from one sample of a study of T cells in localized non-small cell lung cancer. Clones were sequenced by immunoSEQ multiplex PCR, and TCRdb holds only the in-frame ones, with some missing. The sample includes 35,000 to 40,000 clones, approximately 88% of them seen just once. Sequencing was performed on peripheral blood, taken before any cancer treatment. These receptors all come from a woman aged 40 to 75 with stage I lung adenocarcinoma. Each CDR3 is given with its conserved first and last residue.

V: TRBV1; CDR3: CTSSQEQNTGGRGYTF
V: TRBV9; CDR3: CASSLFSQNTGELFF
V: TRBV5-1; CDR3: CASSPSGDGYTF
V: TRBV7-9; CDR3: CASSRTGGSGNTIYF
V: TRBV18; CDR3: CASSPAGQGAQTDTQYF
V: TRBV25-1; CDR3: CASRKGGGTEAFF
V: TRBV28; CDR3: CASRESTGELFF
V: TRBV4-1; CDR3: CASSQDGTGGLYEQYF
V: TRBV11-2; CDR3: CASSRPRTSGRAAQYF
V: TRBV7-9; CDR3: CASSLAEAGPEAFF
V: TRBV19; CDR3: CASSIANLISSYNEQFF
V: TRBV27; CDR3: CASSSNRDSPIDEQFF
V: TRBV5-6; CDR3: CASSPLRSYNEQFF
V: TRBV5-1; CDR3: CASSFLVGFDEQFF
V: TRBV28; CDR3: CASMTGYYEQYF
V: TRBV5-1; CDR3: CASSQTEPPGNTIYF
V: TRBV5-4; CDR3: CASSIAGGSEQYF
V: TRBV2; CDR3: CASRLAGDRETQYF
V: TRBV9; CDR3: CASSVGLAGVYEQYF
V: TRBV28; CDR3: CASSEIQGPEAFF
V: TRBV6-5; CDR3: CARWGSPTNEKLFF
V: TRBV9; CDR3: CASSVGSGQINEKLFF
V: TRBV5-1; CDR3: CASSREGASGVADTQYF
V: TRBV27; CDR3: CASALRGPYSNQPQHF
V: TRBV6-1; CDR3: CASSIGQGIGYEQYF
V: TRBV27; CDR3: CASSSGTVYNEQFF
V: TRBV27; CDR3: CASSLSRQGPSYEQYF
V: TRBV2; CDR3: CASSERVLEKLFF
V: TRBV5-4; CDR3: CASSSTQAAGWQETQYF
V: TRBV11-3; CDR3: CASSTSSGRAISNTGELFF
V: TRBV6-1; CDR3: CASSEYGAGYNEQFF
V: TRBV28; CDR3: CASSPLGMGEKLFF
V: TRBV5-4; CDR3: CASSTPGTGGEKLFF
V: TRBV7-9; CDR3: CASSLEGHTIYF
V: TRBV7-2; CDR3: CASRPYRTNTGELFF
V: TRBV5-1; CDR3: CASRGVAGPIQETQYF
V: TRBV9; CDR3: CASSASGYYETQYF
V: TRBV28; CDR3: CASWGGSRSYEQYF
V: TRBV6-6; CDR3: CASSFESNQPQHF
V: TRBV10-2; CDR3: CASLSGRPSSNQPQHF
V: TRBV30; CDR3: CAWSRGVPYEQYF
V: TRBV4-2; CDR3: CASSQVSASGRNNEQFF
V: TRBV6-5; CDR3: CASSRGGFSGELFF
V: TRBV7-3; CDR3: CASSSSGIGTQYF
V: TRBV7-2; CDR3: CASSRLGQGEKLFF
V: TRBV19; CDR3: CASSPRAQVSGANVLTF
V: TRBV27; CDR3: CASRDRAMSTDTQYF
V: TRBV28; CDR3: CAITPGPSSYNEQFF
V: TRBV5-1; CDR3: CASSARGGGGLMNTEAFF
V: TRBV15; CDR3: CASGGRASGELFF
V: TRBV28; CDR3: CASKAETLSGNTIYF
V: TRBV27; CDR3: CASSLFRAGGNEQFF
V: TRBV6-1; CDR3: CASSRTSVNTGELFF
V: TRBV7-9; CDR3: CASSGRDRLYTGELFF
V: TRBV27; CDR3: CASWKAGGPETQYF
V: TRBV21-1; CDR3: CASSKEYRDRPYEQYF
V: TRBV2; CDR3: CASSNGDQPQHF
V: TRBV6-1; CDR3: CASSEDWGKGNTIYF
V: TRBV9; CDR3: CASSALAGETNEQFF